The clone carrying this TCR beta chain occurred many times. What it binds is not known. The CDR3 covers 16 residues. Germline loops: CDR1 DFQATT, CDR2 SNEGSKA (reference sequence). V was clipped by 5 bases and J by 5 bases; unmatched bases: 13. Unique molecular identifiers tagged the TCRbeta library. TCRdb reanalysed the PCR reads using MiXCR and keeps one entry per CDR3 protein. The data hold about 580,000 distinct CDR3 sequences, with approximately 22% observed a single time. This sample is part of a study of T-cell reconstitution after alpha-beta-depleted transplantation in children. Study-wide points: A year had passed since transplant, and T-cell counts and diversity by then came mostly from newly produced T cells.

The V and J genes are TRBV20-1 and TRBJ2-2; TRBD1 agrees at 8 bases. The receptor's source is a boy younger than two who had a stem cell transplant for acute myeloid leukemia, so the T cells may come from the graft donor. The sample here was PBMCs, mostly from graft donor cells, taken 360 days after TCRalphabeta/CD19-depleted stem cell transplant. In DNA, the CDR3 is TGCAGTGCTGTTCGACCAGGGGGCGTGGGAACCGGGGAGCTGTTTTTT. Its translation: CSAVRPGGVGTGELFF.